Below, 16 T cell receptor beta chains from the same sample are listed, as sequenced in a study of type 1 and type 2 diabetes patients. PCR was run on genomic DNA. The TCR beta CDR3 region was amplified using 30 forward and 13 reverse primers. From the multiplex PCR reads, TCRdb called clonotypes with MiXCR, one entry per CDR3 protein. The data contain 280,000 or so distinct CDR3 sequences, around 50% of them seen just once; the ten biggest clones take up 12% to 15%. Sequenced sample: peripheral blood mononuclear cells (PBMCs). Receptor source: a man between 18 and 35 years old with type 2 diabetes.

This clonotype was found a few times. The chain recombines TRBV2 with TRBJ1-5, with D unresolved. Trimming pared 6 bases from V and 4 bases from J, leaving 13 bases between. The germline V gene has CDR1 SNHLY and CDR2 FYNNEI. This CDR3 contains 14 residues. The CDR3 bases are TGTGCCAGCAGCTTTATGGAGGTTAATCAGCCCCAGCATTTT. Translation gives CASSFMEVNQPQHF.

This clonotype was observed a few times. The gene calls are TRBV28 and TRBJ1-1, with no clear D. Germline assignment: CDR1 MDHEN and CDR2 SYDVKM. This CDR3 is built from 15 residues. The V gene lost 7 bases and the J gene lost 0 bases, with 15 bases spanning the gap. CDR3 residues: CASTQLRFVNTEAFF. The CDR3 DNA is TGTGCCAGCACACAGTTGAGGTTTGTGAACACTGAAGCTTTCTTT.

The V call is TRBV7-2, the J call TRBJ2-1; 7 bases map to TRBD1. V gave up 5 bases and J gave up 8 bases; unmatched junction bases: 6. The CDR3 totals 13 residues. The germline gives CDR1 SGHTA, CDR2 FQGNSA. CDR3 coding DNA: TGTGCCAGCAGCCTCCTACAGGGGCATGAGCAGTTCTTC. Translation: CASSLLQGHEQFF.

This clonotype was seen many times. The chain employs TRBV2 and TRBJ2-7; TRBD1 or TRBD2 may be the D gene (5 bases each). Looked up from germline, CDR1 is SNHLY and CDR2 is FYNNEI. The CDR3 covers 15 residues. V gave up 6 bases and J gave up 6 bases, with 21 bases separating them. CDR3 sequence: CASRAQGANFGEQYF. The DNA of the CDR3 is TGTGCCAGCAGGGCCCAGGGAGCGAATTTCGGCGAGCAGTACTTC. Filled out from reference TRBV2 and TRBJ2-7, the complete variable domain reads EPEVTQTPSHQVTQMGQEVILRCVPISNHLYFYWYRQILGQKVEFLVSFYNNEISEKSEIFDDQFSVERPDGSNFTLKIRSTKLEDSAMYFCASRAQGANFGEQYFGPGTRLTVT.

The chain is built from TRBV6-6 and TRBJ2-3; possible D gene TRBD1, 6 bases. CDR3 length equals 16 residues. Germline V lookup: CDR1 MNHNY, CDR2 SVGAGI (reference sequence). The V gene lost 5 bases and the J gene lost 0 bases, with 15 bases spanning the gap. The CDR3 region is CASSKDSRPSTDTQYF. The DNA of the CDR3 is TGTGCCAGCAGTAAGGACAGCCGCCCTAGCACAGATACGCAGTATTTT.

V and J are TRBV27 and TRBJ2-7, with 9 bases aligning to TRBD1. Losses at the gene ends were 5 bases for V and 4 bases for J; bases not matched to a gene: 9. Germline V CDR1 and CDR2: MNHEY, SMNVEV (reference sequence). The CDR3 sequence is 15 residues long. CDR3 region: CASSDQQGARYEQYF. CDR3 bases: TGTGCCAGCAGTGATCAACAGGGGGCTAGGTACGAGCAGTACTTC.

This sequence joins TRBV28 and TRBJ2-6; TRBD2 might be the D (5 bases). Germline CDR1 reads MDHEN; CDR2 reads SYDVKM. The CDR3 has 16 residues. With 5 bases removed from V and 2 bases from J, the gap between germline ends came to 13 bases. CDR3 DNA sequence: TGTGCCAGCAGTACCCCAACCGGGACTGGGGCCAACGTCCTGACTTTC. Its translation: CASSTPTGTGANVLTF.

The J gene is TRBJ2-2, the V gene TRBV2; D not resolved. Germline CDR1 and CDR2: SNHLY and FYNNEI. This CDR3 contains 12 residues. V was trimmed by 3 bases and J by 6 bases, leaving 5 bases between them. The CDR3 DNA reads TGTGCCAGCAGTGACTTCGCCGGGGAGCTGTTTTTT. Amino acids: CASSDFAGELFF. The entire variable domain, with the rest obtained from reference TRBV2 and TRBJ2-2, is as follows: EPEVTQTPSHQVTQMGQEVILRCVPISNHLYFYWYRQILGQKVEFLVSFYNNEISEKSEIFDDQFSVERPDGSNFTLKIRSTKLEDSAMYFCASSDFAGELFFGEGSRLTVL.

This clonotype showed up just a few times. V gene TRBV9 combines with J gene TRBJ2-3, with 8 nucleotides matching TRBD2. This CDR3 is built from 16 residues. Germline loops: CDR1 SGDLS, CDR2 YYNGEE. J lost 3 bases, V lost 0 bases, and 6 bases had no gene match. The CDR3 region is CASSVALGLATDTQYF. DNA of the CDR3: TGTGCCAGCAGCGTAGCTCTCGGACTAGCTACAGATACGCAGTATTTT.

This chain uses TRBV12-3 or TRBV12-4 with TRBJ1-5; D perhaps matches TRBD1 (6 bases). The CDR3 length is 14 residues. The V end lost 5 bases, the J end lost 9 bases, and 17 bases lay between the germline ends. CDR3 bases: TGTGCCAGCAGTGTTCGGGGGCTGATTGGGCCCCAGCATTTT. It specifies CASSVRGLIGPQHF.

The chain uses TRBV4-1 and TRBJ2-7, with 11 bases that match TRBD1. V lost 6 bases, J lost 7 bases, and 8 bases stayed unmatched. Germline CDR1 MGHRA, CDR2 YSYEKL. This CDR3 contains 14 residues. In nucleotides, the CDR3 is TGCGCCAGCAGATGGGACAGGGGGTCAAAAGAGCAGTACTTC. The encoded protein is CASRWDRGSKEQYF.

The CDR3 sequence is CASKARDSQETQYF. The CDR3 nucleotides are TGTGCCAGCAAGGCTCGGGACAGTCAAGAGACCCAGTACTTC. The chain joins TRBV7-2 to TRBJ2-5, with 7 bases aligning to TRBD1. After removal of 7 bases from V and 2 bases from J, the junction contained 7 bases not matched to a gene. The CDR3 has 14 residues. The germline gives CDR1 SGHTA, CDR2 FQGNSA. Supplemented by reference TRBV7-2 and TRBJ2-5, the full variable domain reads GAGVSQSPSNKVTEKGKDVELRCDPISGHTALYWYRQSLGQGLEFLIYFQGNSAPDKSGLPSDRFSAERTGGSVSTLTIQRTQQEDSAVYLCASKARDSQETQYFGPGTRLLVL.

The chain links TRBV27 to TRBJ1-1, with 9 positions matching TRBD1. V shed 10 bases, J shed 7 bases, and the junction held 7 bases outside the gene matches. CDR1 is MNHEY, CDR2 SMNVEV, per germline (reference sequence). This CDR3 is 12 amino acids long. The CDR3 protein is CATSTGGGEAFF. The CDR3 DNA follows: TGTGCCACCAGCACAGGGGGCGGTGAAGCTTTCTTT.

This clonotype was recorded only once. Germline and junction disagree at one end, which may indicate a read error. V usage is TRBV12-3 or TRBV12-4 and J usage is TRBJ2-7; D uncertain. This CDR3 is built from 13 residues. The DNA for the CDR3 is TGTGCCATCAGTGAGACCTTCAACGGCGAGCAGTACTTC. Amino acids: CAISETFNGEQYF.

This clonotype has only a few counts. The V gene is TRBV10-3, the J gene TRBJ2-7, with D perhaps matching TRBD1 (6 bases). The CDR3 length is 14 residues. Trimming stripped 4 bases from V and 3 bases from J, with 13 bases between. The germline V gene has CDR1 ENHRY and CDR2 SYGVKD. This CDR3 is CAISGSQGYYEQYF. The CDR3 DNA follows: TGTGCCATCAGTGGATCGCAGGGGTACTACGAGCAGTACTTC.

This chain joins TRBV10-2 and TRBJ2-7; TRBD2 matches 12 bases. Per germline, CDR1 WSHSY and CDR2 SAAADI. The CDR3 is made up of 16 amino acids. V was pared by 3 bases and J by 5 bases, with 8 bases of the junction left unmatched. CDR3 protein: CASSDRGLAGNHEQYF. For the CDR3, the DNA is TGCGCCAGCAGTGACCGAGGACTAGCGGGAAACCACGAGCAGTACTTC.